The TCR beta chain under discussion was sequenced for a study of cytomegalovirus exposure and HLA in healthy donors. The primer mix had 60 Vbeta and 13 Jbeta primers. Sequencing was performed with immunoSEQ multiplex PCR; in TCRdb, only in-frame clones are kept and a portion is missing. Seen here are around 190,000 clones, roughly 80% observed once, and the top ten hold over 2%. The CDR3 runs to 12 residues. Germline-derived CDR1 and CDR2 are SGHTA and FQGNSA. The V gene lost 2 bases and the J gene lost 11 bases, with 12 bases spanning the gap. The sequencing sample was made of PBMCs. The TCR was taken from a man aged 55 to 70 in good health and CMV-seronegative. This chain joins TRBV7-2 and TRBJ1-1; D not certain. CDR3 nucleotides: TGTGCCAGCAGCTTACCCAACCTGGAGGCTTTCTTT. It translates to CASSLPNLEAFF. Full variable domain (outside the CDR3, taken from reference TRBV7-2 and TRBJ1-1): GAGVSQSPSNKVTEKGKDVELRCDPISGHTALYWYRQSLGQGLEFLIYFQGNSAPDKSGLPSDRFSAERTGGSVSTLTIQRTQQEDSAVYLCASSLPNLEAFFGQGTRLTVV.